This TCR beta chain emerged from a study of identical twins (dated by TCRdb to the mid-2010s). In the study overall: The study deep-sequenced TCR alpha and beta repertoires from monozygotic twins, unrelated adults of various ages and cord blood to test whether fetal clonotypes persist. To rule out contamination, replicate twin experiments were performed at different times with different library preparation protocols.

The method was 5' RACE. The sequencing machine was an Illumina HiSeq 2000. A universal primer binding site was introduced by template switching, and a unique molecular identifier was present in the final cDNA, enabling accurate counting of TCR cDNA molecules. First-strand cDNA for TCR alpha and beta chains was synthesized from specific primers in the conserved constant-segment region. To control for contamination, every cDNA library carried two barcodes: a SMART-Mk sample barcode plus Illumina barcodes. TruSeq adapter sequences and Illumina sample barcodes were added in two successive PCR steps. The TCR alpha and beta cDNA libraries were sequenced on the Illumina HiSeq platform using custom primers. The original pipeline was this. Unique molecular identifiers were extracted from raw reads with MiGEC, and CDR3 positions were determined with MiXCR. Recombination models were inferred per individual with the repgenHMM and IGoR tools using an EM algorithm. The analysis of shared clonotypes was done with the tcR package in R, with sharing normalized by the product of cloneset sizes. To study raw recombination without the effects of thymic and clonal selection, out-of-frame nonproductive sequences were analyzed. TCRdb reran the public reads through fastp at Q25 and MiXCR, keeping productive beta chains. Entries are consolidated by CDR3 protein sequence, retaining the most common genes and DNA. The V and J calls, along with clone size, are taken from TCRdb and not from the paper's own processing. For this sample there are about 500,000 distinct CDR3 sequences; around 15% appear just once. The ten largest clones capture about 0.94% of the sample.

Overall results and qualifications from the work: Conclusions relied on cross-sectional statistical analysis, since the same donors could not be followed over many years. Out-of-frame TCR alpha sequences shared between twins showed an excess of low generation-probability sequences compared with coincidental sharing between unrelated individuals. Abundant cord blood beta clonotypes carried fewer insertions; young adult naive repertoires showed a weaker similar trend, while memory repertoires showed none. In monozygotic twins, recombination models systematically underestimated out-of-frame TCR alpha sharing, but the models matched the sharing seen between unrelated individuals. Zero-insertion analyses could be partly confounded by invariant T cells such as MAIT and iNKT, although diverse VJ usage argued against such confounding for most clonotypes. A weaker excess of twin sharing was found in beta out-of-frame sequences because the signal-to-noise ratio was lowered by fewer shared sequences.

This clonotype turned up a few times. There is no known antigen for this receptor. No much larger clonotype is one base removed from it; base qualities were not supplied. V lost 8 bases and J lost 4 bases, and the count of bases not matched to a germline gene is 16. Including the terminal cysteine and phenylalanine, the CDR3 comprises 17 residues. Just the 51-base CDR3 DNA is kept, in frame starting at base 1. CDR1 and CDR2, looked up from the germline V gene, are SGHTA and FQGNSA. All donors were healthy Caucasians. The twin cohort consisted of three pairs of female monozygotic twins, all aged about 18 to 29 years. CD4+ and CD8+ T cell populations were isolated with positive isolation kits from Invitrogen. The data were also submitted as part of a second study, on yellow fever vaccine responses in identical twins. Per that second paper: According to the authors, in identical twins the way T cells responded to vaccination appeared partly convergent and partly personalized. Focusing on identical twins, the study followed the T cell clones that responded to the vaccine, and did so with precision.

Sequencing was performed on CD4+ T cells sorted from blood. This receptor chain uses TRBV7-2 and TRBJ2-3, with 9 middle bases fitting TRBD1. The clonotype comes from a woman between 18 and 30 years old in good health. The CDR3 loop reads CASRVPRRTGVADTQYF. Here is the DNA: TGTGCCAGCCGAGTGCCGCGACGGACAGGGGTGGCAGATACGCAGTATTTT.